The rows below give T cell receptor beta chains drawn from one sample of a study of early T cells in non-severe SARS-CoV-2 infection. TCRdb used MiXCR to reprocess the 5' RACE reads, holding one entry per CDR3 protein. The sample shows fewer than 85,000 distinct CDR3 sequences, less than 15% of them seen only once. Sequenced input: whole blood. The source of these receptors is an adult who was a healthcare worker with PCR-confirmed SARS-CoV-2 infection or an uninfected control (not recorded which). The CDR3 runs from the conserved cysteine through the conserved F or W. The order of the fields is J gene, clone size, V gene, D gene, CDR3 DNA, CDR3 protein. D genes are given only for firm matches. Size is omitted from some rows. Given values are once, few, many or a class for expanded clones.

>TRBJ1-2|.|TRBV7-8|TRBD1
TGTGTCAGCAGCTTAGGTCCCCCGGGACAGGGAGCCTTAGTGAACTATGGCTACACCTTC
CVSSLGPPGQGALVNYGYTF
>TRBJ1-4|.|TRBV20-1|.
TGCAGTGCTAGAGATGTGTCTACAGGGATCGGAGAAAAACTGTTTTTT
CSARDVSTGIGEKLFF
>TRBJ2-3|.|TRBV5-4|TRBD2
TGTGCCAGCAGCTTGGGCGGAGCGGGGGATGGCACAGATACGCAGTATTTT
CASSLGGAGDGTDTQYF
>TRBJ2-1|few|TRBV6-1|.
TGTGCCAGCAGTGAGGGAGGCTACAATGAGCAGTTCTTC
CASSEGGYNEQFF
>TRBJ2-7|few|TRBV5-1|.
TGCGCCAGCAGCCGTATCGGTCAAAACTACGAGCAGTACTTC
CASSRIGQNYEQYF
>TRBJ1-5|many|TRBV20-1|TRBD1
TGCAGTGCTAGAGCCTTAAGACAGGGACAAAGCAATCAGCCCCAGCATTTT
CSARALRQGQSNQPQHF
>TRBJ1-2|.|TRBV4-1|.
TGCGCCAGCAGCCAAGATTCCGGGCAGGGCCGGTTCGGCTACACCTTC
CASSQDSGQGRFGYTF
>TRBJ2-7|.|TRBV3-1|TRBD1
TGTGCCAGCAGCTCCCGGGACAGGGCCTACGAGCAGTACTTC
CASSSRDRAYEQYF
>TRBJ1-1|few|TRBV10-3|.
TGTGCCATCACAGCTCAGGGCTATGAGGGCACTGAAGCTTTCTTT
CAITAQGYEGTEAFF
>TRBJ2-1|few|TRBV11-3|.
TGTGCCAGCAGCTTAGTGGATACAGGGCGGCAGTTCTTC
CASSLVDTGRQFF
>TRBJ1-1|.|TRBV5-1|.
TGCGCCAGCAGCTCCGTTGGCAGGGACGCTGAAGCTTTCTTT
CASSSVGRDAEAFF
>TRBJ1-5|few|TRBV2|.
TGTGCCAGCAGGCGACGGAATCAGCCCCAGCATTTT
CASRRRNQPQHF
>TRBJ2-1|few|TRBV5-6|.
TGTGCCAGCAGCTTCGGCCCCAGCTCCTACAATGAGCAGTTCTTC
CASSFGPSSYNEQFF
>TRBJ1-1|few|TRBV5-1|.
TGCGCCAGCAGCTTGTTCACAGGGAACACTGAAGCTTTCTTT
CASSLFTGNTEAFF
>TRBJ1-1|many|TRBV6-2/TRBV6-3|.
TGTGCCAGCAGACCGGACAGCCTGAACACTGAAGCTTTCTTT
CASRPDSLNTEAFF
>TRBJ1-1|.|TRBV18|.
TGTGCCAGCTCACGCGGGCTGAACACTGAAGCTTTCTTT
CASSRGLNTEAFF
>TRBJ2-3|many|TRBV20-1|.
TGCAGTGCTAAGGAATGGGTTAGCGTAAATACGCAGTATTTT
CSAKEWVSVNTQYF
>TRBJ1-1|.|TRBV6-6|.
TGTGCCAGCATTACGAAGGGGTCTGAAGCTTTCTTT
CASITKGSEAFF
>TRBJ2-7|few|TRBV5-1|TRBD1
TGCGCCAGCAGCAACGGACAGGGGTCGGGATACGAGCAGTACTTC
CASSNGQGSGYEQYF
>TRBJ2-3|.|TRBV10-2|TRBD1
TGCGCCAGCAAACTTGGGACAGGAATGACAGATACGCAGTATTTT
CASKLGTGMTDTQYF
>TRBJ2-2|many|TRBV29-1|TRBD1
TGCAGCGTTCTGGACAGGAGGAACACCGGGGAGCTGTTTTTT
CSVLDRRNTGELFF
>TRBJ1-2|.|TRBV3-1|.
TGTGCCAGCAGCCAATTGCAGGGCAGACCTAACTATGGCTACACCTTC
CASSQLQGRPNYGYTF
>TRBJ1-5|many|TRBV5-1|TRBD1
TGCGCCAGCAGCCCAGGACAGGGGAGGGGCAATCAGCCCCAGCATTTT
CASSPGQGRGNQPQHF
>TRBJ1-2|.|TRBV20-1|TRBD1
TGCAGTGCTAGAGCCCGACAGGGGGCCTATGGCTACACCTTC
CSARARQGAYGYTF
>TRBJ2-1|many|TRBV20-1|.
TGCAGTGCTAGTTCGTTGGAAGGGTACAATGAGCAGTTCTTC
CSASSLEGYNEQFF
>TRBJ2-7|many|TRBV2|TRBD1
TGTGCCAGCAGGAAGACAGGGTACGAGCAGTACTTC
CASRKTGYEQYF
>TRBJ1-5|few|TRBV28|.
TGTGCCAGCAGTCGACCTATTAGCAATCAGCCCCAGCATTTT
CASSRPISNQPQHF
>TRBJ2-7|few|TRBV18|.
TGTGCCAGCTCACCGACAGCTTCCTACGAGCAGTACTTC
CASSPTASYEQYF
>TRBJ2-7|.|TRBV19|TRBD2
TGTGCCAGTAGTATCTCTAGCGGGGGCTACGAGCAGTACTTC
CASSISSGGYEQYF
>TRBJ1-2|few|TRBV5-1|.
TGCGCCAGCAGCTTAGACAGAAACTATGGCTACACCTTC
CASSLDRNYGYTF
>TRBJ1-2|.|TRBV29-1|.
TGCAGCGACGACAGCTTCGCCTATGGCTACACCTTC
CSDDSFAYGYTF
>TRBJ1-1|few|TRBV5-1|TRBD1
TGCGCCAGCAGCTTGACGAACCGGGACAGGGTTGCCGAAGCTTTCTTT
CASSLTNRDRVAEAFF
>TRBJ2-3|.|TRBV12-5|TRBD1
TGTGCTAGTGGTTCCCGGGACAGGGTTGATACGCAGTATTTT
CASGSRDRVDTQYF
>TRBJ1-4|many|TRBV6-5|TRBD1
TGTGCCAGCAGTTCCCCGACAGGGAGTGAAAAACTGTTTTTT
CASSSPTGSEKLFF
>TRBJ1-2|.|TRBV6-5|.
TGTGCCAGCAGCCCGAATCCGGGAGCTAACTATGGCTACACCTTC
CASSPNPGANYGYTF
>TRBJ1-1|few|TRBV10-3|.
TGTGCCATCACATGGGGGCAGTCGAACACTGAAGCTTTCTTT
CAITWGQSNTEAFF
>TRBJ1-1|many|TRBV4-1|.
TGCGCCAGCAGCCAAGCGCTTCAGGGCGGCACTGAAGCTTTCTTT
CASSQALQGGTEAFF
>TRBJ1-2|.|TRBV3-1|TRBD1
TGTGCCAGCAGCCAAGAGCACAGGGGTTATGGCTACACCTTC
CASSQEHRGYGYTF
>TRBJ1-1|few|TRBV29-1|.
TGCAGCGTTGAAGTCGGGGCAATTAGGGACACTGAAGCTTTCTTT
CSVEVGAIRDTEAFF
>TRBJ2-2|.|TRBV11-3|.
TGTGCCAGCAGCTACAGGGAAGACGCGAACACCGGGGAGCTGTTTTTT
CASSYREDANTGELFF
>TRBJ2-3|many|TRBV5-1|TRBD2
TGCGCCAGCAGCCAAGCGGGGGGGATCTCAGATACGCAGTATTTT
CASSQAGGISDTQYF
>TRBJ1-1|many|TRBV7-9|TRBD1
TGTGCCAGCAGCCGCACCTATTCGACAGGGTACATGTGGGATAACACTGAAGCTTTCTTT
CASSRTYSTGYMWDNTEAFF
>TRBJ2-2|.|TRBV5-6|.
TGTGCCAGCAGCTTGGTGCCCAGACCGGCCGGGGAGCTGTTTTTT
CASSLVPRPAGELFF
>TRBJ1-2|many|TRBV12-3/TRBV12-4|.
TGTGCCAGCAGTTTAGCAGGGAACCCCCTCTATGGCTACACCTTC
CASSLAGNPLYGYTF
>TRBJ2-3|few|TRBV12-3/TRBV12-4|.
TGTGCCAGCAGGAAGTCAGGGGTGGTGGCAGATACGCAGTATTTT
CASRKSGVVADTQYF
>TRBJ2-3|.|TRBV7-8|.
TGTGCCAGCAGTTTAGATTTTCGAACAGATACGCAGTATTTT
CASSLDFRTDTQYF
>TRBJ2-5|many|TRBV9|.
TGTGCCAGCAGCGTGGGGGGAGAGGAGACCCAGTACTTC
CASSVGGEETQYF
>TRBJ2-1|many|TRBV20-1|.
TGCAGTGCTAGCGGACTCGCCGGGAATGAGCAGTTCTTC
CSASGLAGNEQFF